The 32 T cell receptor beta chains listed next were all sequenced from one sample in a study of cytomegalovirus exposure and HLA in healthy donors. PCR used 60 Vbeta primers and 13 Jbeta primers. Profiling relied on immunoSEQ multiplex PCR, and the TCRdb table lists in-frame clones only, not all of them. The data contain 180,000 or so clones, over 80% of them singletons. Specimen: PBMCs. All receptors come from a girl aged 5-17 years in good health and CMV-seropositive.

The chain is built from TRBV7-9 and TRBJ2-7; D may be TRBD1 (6 bases). This CDR3 spans 12 amino acids. Germline V gives CDR1 SEHNR, CDR2 FQNEAQ (reference sequence). The V and J ends lost 5 bases and 6 bases respectively, with 11 bases between them. CDR3 nucleotide sequence: TGTGCCAGCAGCCCGGACAGTTCCGAGCAGTACTTC. As protein: CASSPDSSEQYF.

The gene calls are TRBV7-2 and TRBJ2-3, with D possibly matching TRBD2 (5 bases). The CDR3 covers 13 residues. Germline CDR1 reads SGHTA; CDR2 reads FQGNSA. Trimming removed 2 bases from V and 4 bases from J, with 7 bases in between. The DNA of the CDR3 is TGTGCCAGCAGCTTATCCGGGGCAGATACGCAGTATTTT. Encoded protein: CASSLSGADTQYF. The full variable domain, rest sourced from reference TRBV7-2 and TRBJ2-3, is GAGVSQSPSNKVTEKGKDVELRCDPISGHTALYWYRQSLGQGLEFLIYFQGNSAPDKSGLPSDRFSAERTGGSVSTLTIQRTQQEDSAVYLCASSLSGADTQYFGPGTRLTVL.

The gene calls are TRBV27 and TRBJ1-2; no clear D gene. The germline gives CDR1 MNHEY, CDR2 SMNVEV (reference sequence). The CDR3 contains 14 residues. Trimming shortened V by 6 bases and J by 1 base, and 12 bases separated the two germline ends. The chain's CDR3 is CASSSQPGNYGYTF. DNA for the CDR3: TGTGCCAGCAGCTCGCAACCGGGTAACTATGGCTACACCTTC.

Comment on this clone: The sample contains more than one DNA sequence encoding this CDR3. The chain links TRBV5-4 to TRBJ2-7, with D maybe TRBD2 (6 bases). The CDR3 sequence is 15 residues long. The V and J ends lost 4 bases and 3 bases respectively, with 17 bases between them. Germline CDR1 is SGHNT and CDR2 is YYREEE (reference sequence). The CDR3 DNA reads as TGTGCCAGCAGCGAGGAGGGGCAGGGCTACTACGAGCAGTACTTC. The encoded protein is CASSEEGQGYYEQYF.

The V and J genes are TRBV10-1 and TRBJ2-1; 9 bases are shared with TRBD1. Germline loops: CDR1 WNHNN, CDR2 SYGVQD (reference sequence). The CDR3 runs to 15 residues. The V gene end was trimmed by 6 bases and the J gene end by 8 bases; junction bases not matched to a gene: 11. The CDR3 DNA is TGCGCCAGCAGCTGGGACAGGGAAGTAATCGATGAGCAGTTCTTC. This codes for CASSWDREVIDEQFF.

V and J are TRBV5-5 and TRBJ2-2; the D gene is possibly TRBD2 (5 bases). V was clipped by 0 bases and J by 0 bases, with 12 bases between them. Germline loops: CDR1 SGHKS, CDR2 YYEKEE (reference sequence). CDR3 length: 17 residues. The CDR3 protein is CASSLVLAAPNTGELFF. CDR3 DNA: TGTGCCAGCAGCTTGGTCCTAGCTGCACCGAACACCGGGGAGCTGTTTTTT.

The chain carries TRBV19 and TRBJ1-5; a possible D gene is TRBD1 (6 bases). V lost 1 base and J lost 2, with 6 bases in between. The germline gives CDR1 LNHDA, CDR2 SQIVND (reference sequence). The CDR3 runs 14 residues. CDR3 sequence: CASSIGQGNQPQHF. CDR3 nucleotides: TGTGCCAGTAGTATAGGACAGGGCAATCAGCCCCAGCATTTT.

The rearrangement uses TRBV11-2 and TRBJ2-7, with 7 bases fitting TRBD2. Germline CDR1 reads SGHAT; CDR2 reads FQNNGV. The CDR3 extends over 14 amino acids. The trim removed 5 bases at V and 1 base at J, leaving 5 bases unmatched. The CDR3 protein is CASSLGRVSYEQYF. The CDR3 coding sequence is TGTGCCAGCAGCCTGGGGAGGGTATCCTACGAGCAGTACTTC.

The rearrangement uses TRBV4-2 and TRBJ2-1; possibly TRBD2 for D (5 bases). The length of the CDR3 is 13 residues. Germline values: CDR1 LGHNA, CDR2 YNFKEQ. V was trimmed by 5 bases and J by 6 bases, leaving 11 bases between them. CDR3 sequence (DNA): TGTGCCAGCAGCGCATTACTAGTCAATGAGCAGTTCTTC. As protein: CASSALLVNEQFF.

The chain carries TRBV18 and TRBJ1-2; 7 nucleotides agree with TRBD1. The V gene's germline CDR1 is KGHSH and CDR2 LQKENI. V shed 1 base, J shed 8 bases, and the junction held 10 bases outside the gene matches. CDR3 size: 15 residues. This chain's CDR3 is CASSPLGTEGLGYTF. The DNA of the CDR3 is TGTGCCAGCTCACCACTTGGGACAGAAGGGTTAGGCTACACCTTC. The variable domain in full, with the rest retrieved from reference TRBV18 and TRBJ1-2, is NAGVMQNPRHLVRRRGQEARLRCSPMKGHSHVYWYRQLPEEGLKFMVYLQKENIIDESGMPKERFSAEFPKEGPSILRIQQVVRGDSAAYFCASSPLGTEGLGYTFGSGTRLTVV.

This clone was counted a few times. The rearrangement links TRBV6-5 to TRBJ1-3; no firm D call. The CDR3 is 13 residues long. Germline CDR1 reads MNHEY; CDR2 reads SVGAGI. Trimming left V 9 bases short and J 1 base short, with 10 bases between. The CDR3 bases are TGTGCCAGTTTTCGGGGATCTGGAAACACCATATATTTT. As protein: CASFRGSGNTIYF.

The chain combines TRBV11-2 with TRBJ2-5; D is unresolved. Germline lookup yields CDR1 SGHAT and CDR2 FQNNGV. This CDR3 contains 15 residues. Trimming took off 0 bases at V and 2 bases at J, with 10 bases between the two ends. The CDR3 is CASSLDGVRQETQYF. The CDR3 DNA is TGTGCCAGCAGCTTAGATGGAGTGCGTCAAGAGACCCAGTACTTC.

V usage is TRBV11-2 and J usage is TRBJ2-7, with unresolved D. V gave up 3 bases and J gave up 2 bases, with 5 bases separating them. The CDR3 runs to 12 residues. The germline gives CDR1 SGHAT, CDR2 FQNNGV. The CDR3 DNA sequence: TGTGCCAGCAGCTTCCCAGCCTACGAGCAGTACTTC. Protein sequence: CASSFPAYEQYF.

This clone came up a few times. This chain uses TRBV19 with TRBJ2-7; D is perhaps TRBD2 (6 bases). Trimming stripped 3 bases from V and 2 bases from J, with 14 bases between. The germline V gene has CDR1 LNHDA and CDR2 SQIVND (reference sequence). This CDR3 spans 15 amino acids. CDR3 amino acids: CASSISGGTAYEQYF. The DNA for the CDR3 is TGTGCCAGTAGTATTTCTGGGGGGACCGCCTACGAGCAGTACTTC.

The J gene is TRBJ2-1, the V gene TRBV19; 12 bases line up with TRBD1. The CDR3 consists of 13 residues. The V gene end was trimmed by 4 bases and the J gene end by 15 bases; junction bases not matched to a gene: 7. Germline values: CDR1 LNHDA, CDR2 SQIVND (reference sequence). The CDR3 here is CASSTGTGGGWFF. The CDR3 nucleotides are TGTGCCAGTAGTACCGGGACAGGGGGCGGGTGGTTCTTC.

The chain is built from TRBV9 and TRBJ1-4; no firm D call. The V end lost 3 bases, the J end lost 3 bases, and 9 bases lay between the germline ends. CDR1 and CDR2 from the germline V gene are SGDLS and YYNGEE. This CDR3 spans 14 amino acids. The DNA for the CDR3 is TGTGCCAGCAGCGCCTCGGGAGCTAATGAAAAACTGTTTTTT. It is translated as CASSASGANEKLFF. Looking up the rest from reference TRBV9 and TRBJ1-4 gives the full variable domain: DSGVTQTPKHLITATGQRVTLRCSPRSGDLSVYWYQQSLDQGLQFLIQYYNGEERAKGNILERFSAQQFPDLHSELNLSSLELGDSALYFCASSASGANEKLFFGSGTQLSVL.

The chain recombines TRBV7-9 with TRBJ2-3; D is unclear. Trimming left V 1 base short and J 5 bases short, with 10 bases between. This CDR3 spans 14 amino acids. Germline CDR1 reads SEHNR; CDR2 reads FQNEAQ (reference sequence). The CDR3 DNA follows: TGTGCCAGCAGCTTAGAACTTAGAGGAGATACGCAGTATTTT. Residues: CASSLELRGDTQYF.

The chain recombines TRBV9 with TRBJ1-5; TRBD1 is a possible D gene (5 bases). The germline V gene encodes CDR1 SGDLS and CDR2 YYNGEE. This CDR3 is 15 amino acids long. The V end was cut by 0 bases, the J end by 7 bases, with 14 bases between. The CDR3 coding sequence is TGTGCCAGCAGCGTAGGGGGCAGGGAGGGCCAGCCCCAGCATTTT. This gives the protein CASSVGGREGQPQHF.

This chain joins TRBV29-1 and TRBJ1-1; weak D call: TRBD1 (5 bases). The germline CDR1 and CDR2 sequences are SQVTM and ANQGSEA. This CDR3 spans 12 amino acids. Trimming shortened V by 4 bases and J by 4 bases, and 10 bases separated the two germline ends. CDR3 protein: CSVGRGGTEAFF. The CDR3 region has the DNA TGCAGCGTTGGGCGGGGGGGCACTGAAGCTTTCTTT.

This clone has only one observation. This chain joins TRBV7-9 and TRBJ2-4, with D possibly TRBD2 on 5 matching bases. The germline V gene has CDR1 SEHNR and CDR2 FQNEAQ (reference sequence). The CDR3 length is 14 residues. V dropped 5 bases and J dropped 7 bases, with 15 bases sitting between them. CDR3 residues: CASSPVGERNIQYF. The CDR3, as DNA: TGTGCCAGCAGCCCAGTCGGGGAGAGGAACATTCAGTACTTC.

The chain recombines TRBV2 with TRBJ2-1, with 12 bases aligning to TRBD2. There are 16 residues in the CDR3. J lost 4 bases, V lost 3 bases, and 4 bases had no gene match. Germline CDR1 SNHLY, CDR2 FYNNEI. For the CDR3, the DNA is TGTGCCAGCAGTGAGCTAGCGGGAGGGAAGTACAATGAGCAGTTCTTC. Its translation: CASSELAGGKYNEQFF.

This clone was seen only once. The V and J genes are TRBV27 and TRBJ1-5, with D tentatively TRBD1 (5 bases). V was pared by 4 bases and J by 3 bases, with 13 bases between. CDR1 and CDR2 from the germline V gene are MNHEY and SMNVEV (reference sequence). CDR3 length: 15 residues. The CDR3 loop reads CASSSSQGNNQPQHF. CDR3 coding DNA: TGTGCCAGCAGTTCCAGCCAGGGTAACAATCAGCCCCAGCATTTT.

The CDR3 DNA follows: TGCAGCGTCGCCGGGACAGAGGAGATGAACACTGAAGCTTTCTTT. Its translation: CSVAGTEEMNTEAFF. The gene calls are TRBV29-1 and TRBJ1-1; TRBD1 matches 7 bases. V trimming: 6 bases; J trimming: 0 bases; junction bases outside the gene matches: 10. CDR3 length: 15 amino acids. The V gene's germline CDR1 is SQVTM and CDR2 ANQGSEA. Full variable domain (missing parts from reference TRBV29-1 and TRBJ1-1): SAVISQKPSRDICQRGTSLTIQCQVDSQVTMMFWYRQQPGQSLTLIATANQGSEATYESGFVIDKFPISRPNLTFSTLTVSNMSPEDSSIYLCSVAGTEEMNTEAFFGQGTRLTVV.

The genes are TRBV18 and TRBJ2-7; 10 bases agree with TRBD1. V gave up 5 bases and J gave up 1 base; unmatched junction bases: 2. CDR3 length equals 14 residues. The germline gives CDR1 KGHSH, CDR2 LQKENI. CDR3 in amino acids: CASSGQGGSYEQYF. Here the CDR3 DNA reads TGTGCCAGCTCAGGACAGGGGGGGTCCTACGAGCAGTACTTC.

J is TRBJ2-5 and V is TRBV15; 9 bases align to TRBD1. The ends lost 5 bases at V and 5 bases at J; junction bases unmatched: 9. The V gene's germline CDR1 is LNHNV and CDR2 YYDKDF (reference sequence). The CDR3 is made up of 15 amino acids. CDR3 bases: TGTGCCACCAGCTCCACCGGGACAGGGACCGAGACCCAGTACTTC. Protein sequence: CATSSTGTGTETQYF.

In regard to this clone: An end of the junction differs from the germline gene, which may be a read error. The chain couples TRBV5-1 to TRBJ1-1, with D possibly being TRBD1 (6 bases). The CDR3 length is 12 residues. From germline, CDR1 is SGHRS and CDR2 YFSETQ. CDR3 sequence reads: CAGSLTGTEAFF. The CDR3 region has the DNA TGCGCCGGCAGCTTGACAGGTACTGAAGCTTTCTTT.

In this sample, this clone turned up a few times. The genes are TRBV27 and TRBJ1-4; possibly TRBD1 for D (6 bases). Trimming removed 5 bases from V and 6 bases from J, with 10 bases in between. The CDR3 totals 13 residues. Germline CDR1 and CDR2: MNHEY and SMNVEV (reference sequence). The CDR3 spells CASSIKGDEKLFF. The CDR3 DNA reads TGTGCCAGCAGTATTAAGGGGGATGAAAAACTGTTTTTT.

The rearrangement uses TRBV7-9 and TRBJ2-3; 7 bases match TRBD2. This CDR3 is 16 amino acids long. Germline CDR1 is SEHNR and CDR2 is FQNEAQ (reference sequence). Trimming removed 2 bases from V and 2 bases from J; junction bases left unmatched: 7. The CDR3 loop is CASSLLLQRDTDTQYF. CDR3 DNA: TGTGCCAGCAGCTTACTCCTCCAGCGGGACACAGATACGCAGTATTTT.

The chain carries TRBV29-1 and TRBJ2-5, with a weak D call TRBD1 (6 bases). The J call may be in error: the DNA end matches TRBJ2-7 better. Germline V gene data show CDR1 as SQVTM and CDR2 as ANQGSEA. CDR3 length: 13 residues. The CDR3 DNA reads as TGCAGCGTGGCCCGGGACACTCCCTACGAGCAGTACTTC. Protein sequence: CSVARDTPYEQYF.

The V and J genes are TRBV7-9 and TRBJ2-5, with D unclear. Germline V gene sequence: CDR1 SEHNR, CDR2 FQNEAQ (reference sequence). Trimming shortened V by 3 bases and J by 0 bases, and 8 bases separated the two germline ends. This CDR3 has 14 amino acids. CDR3 region: CASSFVRYQETQYF. For the CDR3, the DNA is TGTGCCAGCAGCTTTGTACGGTACCAAGAGACCCAGTACTTC.

This chain joins TRBV7-2 and TRBJ1-5; maybe TRBD1 (6 bases). V dropped 4 bases and J dropped 0 bases, with 10 bases sitting between them. Germline assignment: CDR1 SGHTA and CDR2 FQGNSA. The CDR3 extends over 15 amino acids. CDR3 residues: CASSWGLLSNQPQHF. In DNA form, the CDR3 reads TGTGCCAGCAGCTGGGGGCTCCTTAGCAATCAGCCCCAGCATTTT.

In this sample, this clone turned up once. CDR3 nucleotide sequence: TGTGCCAGCAGTCAATATCGGGGGTACAATGAGCAGTTCTTC. Translation gives CASSQYRGYNEQFF. The V call is TRBV6-5, the J call TRBJ2-1; tentatively, D is TRBD2 (6 bases). CDR3 length: 14 residues. Trimming pared 5 bases from V and 4 bases from J, leaving 12 bases between. The germline gives CDR1 MNHEY, CDR2 SVGAGI.